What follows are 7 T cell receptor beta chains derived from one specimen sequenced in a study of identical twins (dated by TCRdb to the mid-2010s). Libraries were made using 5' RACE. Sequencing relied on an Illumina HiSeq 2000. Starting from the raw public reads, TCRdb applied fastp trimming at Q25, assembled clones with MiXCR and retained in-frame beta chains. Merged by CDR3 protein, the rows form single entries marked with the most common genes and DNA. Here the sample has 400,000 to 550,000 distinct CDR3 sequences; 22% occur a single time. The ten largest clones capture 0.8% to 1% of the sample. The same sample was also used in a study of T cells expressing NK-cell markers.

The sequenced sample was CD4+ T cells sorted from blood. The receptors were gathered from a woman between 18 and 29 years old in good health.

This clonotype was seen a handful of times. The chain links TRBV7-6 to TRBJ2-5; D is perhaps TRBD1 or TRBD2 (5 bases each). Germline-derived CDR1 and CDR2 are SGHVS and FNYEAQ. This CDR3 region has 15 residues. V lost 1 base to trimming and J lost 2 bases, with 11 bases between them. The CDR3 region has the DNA TGTGCCAGCAGCTTAGGCCGACAGCGGCAAGAGACCCAGTACTTC. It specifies CASSLGRQRQETQYF.

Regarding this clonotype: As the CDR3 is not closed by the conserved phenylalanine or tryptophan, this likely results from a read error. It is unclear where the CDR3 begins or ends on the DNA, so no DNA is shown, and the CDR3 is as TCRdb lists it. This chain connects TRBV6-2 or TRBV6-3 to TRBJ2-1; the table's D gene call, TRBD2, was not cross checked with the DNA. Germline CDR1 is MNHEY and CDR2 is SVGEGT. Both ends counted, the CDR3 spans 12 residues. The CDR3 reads CASSPPGLAGAV.

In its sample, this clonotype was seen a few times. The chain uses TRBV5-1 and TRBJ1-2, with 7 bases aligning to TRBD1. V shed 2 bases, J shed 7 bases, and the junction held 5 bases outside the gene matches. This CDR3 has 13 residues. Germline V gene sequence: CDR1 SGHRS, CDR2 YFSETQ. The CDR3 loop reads CASSLGAGGGYTF. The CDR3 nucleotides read TGCGCCAGCAGCTTAGGCGCAGGGGGTGGCTACACCTTC. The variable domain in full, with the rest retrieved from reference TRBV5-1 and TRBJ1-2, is KAGVTQTPRYLIKTRGQQVTLSCSPISGHRSVSWYQQTPGQGLQFLFEYFSETQRNKGNFPGRFSGRQFSNSRSEMNVSTLELGDSALYLCASSLGAGGGYTFGSGTRLTVV.

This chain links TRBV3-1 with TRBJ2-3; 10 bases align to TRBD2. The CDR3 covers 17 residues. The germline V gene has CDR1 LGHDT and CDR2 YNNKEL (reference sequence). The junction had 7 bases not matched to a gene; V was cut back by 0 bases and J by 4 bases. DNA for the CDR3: TGTGCCAGCAGCCAAGAATCGCCTAGCGGGAGCCCAGATACGCAGTATTTT. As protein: CASSQESPSGSPDTQYF.

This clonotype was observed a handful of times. CDR3 residues: CASSFLAGQSTDTQYF. Written as DNA, the CDR3 is TGTGCCAGCAGCTTCCTAGCGGGACAGAGCACAGATACGCAGTATTTT. V is TRBV7-9 and J is TRBJ2-3; 9 bases align to TRBD2. CDR3 length: 16 amino acids. Germline V gene sequence: CDR1 SEHNR, CDR2 FQNEAQ (reference sequence). The J segment lost 0 bases and the V segment lost 3 bases, leaving 4 bases of the junction unmatched.

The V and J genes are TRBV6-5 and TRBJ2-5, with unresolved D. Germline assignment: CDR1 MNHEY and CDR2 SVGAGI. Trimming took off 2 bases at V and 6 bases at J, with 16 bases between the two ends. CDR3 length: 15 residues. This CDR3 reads CASSYPSTSSQTQYF. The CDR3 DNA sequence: TGTGCCAGCAGTTACCCGAGCACTTCTTCGCAGACCCAGTACTTC.

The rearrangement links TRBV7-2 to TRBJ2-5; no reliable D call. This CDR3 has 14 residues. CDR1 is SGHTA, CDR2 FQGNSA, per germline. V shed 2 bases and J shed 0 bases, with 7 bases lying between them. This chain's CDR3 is CASSLRRNQETQYF. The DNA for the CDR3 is TGTGCCAGCAGCTTACGGCGGAACCAAGAGACCCAGTACTTC.